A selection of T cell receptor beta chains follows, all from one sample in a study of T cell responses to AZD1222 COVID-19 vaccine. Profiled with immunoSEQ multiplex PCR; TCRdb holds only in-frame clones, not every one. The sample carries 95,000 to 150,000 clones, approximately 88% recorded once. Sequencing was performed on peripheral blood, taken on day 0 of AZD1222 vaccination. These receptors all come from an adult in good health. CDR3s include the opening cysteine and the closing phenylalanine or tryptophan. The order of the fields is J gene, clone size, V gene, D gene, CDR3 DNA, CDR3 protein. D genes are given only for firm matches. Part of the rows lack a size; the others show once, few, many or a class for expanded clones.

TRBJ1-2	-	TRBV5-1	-	TGCGCCAGCAGCCCGGATGATGGCTATGGCTACACCTTC	CASSPDDGYGYTF
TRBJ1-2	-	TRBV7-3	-	TGTGCCAGCAGCCCACAGGGATATAACTATGGCTACACCTTC	CASSPQGYNYGYTF
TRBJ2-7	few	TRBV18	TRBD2	TGTGCCAGCTCACCACTTACGCGGGGGGACCACTACGAGCAGTACTTC	CASSPLTRGDHYEQYF
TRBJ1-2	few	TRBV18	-	TGTGCCAGCTCACCAGATCCCTATGGCTACACCTTC	CASSPDPYGYTF
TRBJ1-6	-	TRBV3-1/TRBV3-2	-	TGTGCCAGCAGCCAATACCCCCGGGAGGGTTCACCCCTCCACTTT	CASSQYPREGSPLHF
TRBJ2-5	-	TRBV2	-	TGTGCCAGCAGTTCGACAGGTCAGGAGACCCAGTACTTC	CASSSTGQETQYF
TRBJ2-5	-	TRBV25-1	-	TGTGCCAGCGGGGGAGGTGGTGGGAGAGAGACCCAGTACTTC	CASGGGGGRETQYF
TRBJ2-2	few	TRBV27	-	TGTGCCAGCAGTAAGATCGCAGAAAACACCGGGGAGCTGTTTTTT	CASSKIAENTGELFF
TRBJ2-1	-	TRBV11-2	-	TGTGCCAGCAGCCCCTCGGTCCGTGAGCAGTTCTTC	CASSPSVREQFF
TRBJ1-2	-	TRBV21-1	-	TGTGCCAGCAGCAAAGGACCTGACCTACTCTATGGCTACACCTTC	CASSKGPDLLYGYTF
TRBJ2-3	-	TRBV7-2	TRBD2	TGTGCCAGCAGCACAAAGCGGGGGGGCGGAGATACGCAGTATTTT	CASSTKRGGGDTQYF
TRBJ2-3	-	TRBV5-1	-	TGCGCCAGCAGCTTGGCCTCTAGCCGCGGAGATACGCAGTATTTT	CASSLASSRGDTQYF
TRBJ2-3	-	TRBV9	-	TGTGCCAGCAGCGTAGGCAGGGGTGCAGATACGCAGTATTTT	CASSVGRGADTQYF
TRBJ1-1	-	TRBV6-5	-	TGTGCCAGCAGAGGACAGTTTGAAGCTTTCTTT	CASRGQFEAFF
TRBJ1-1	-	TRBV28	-	TGTGCCAGCAGTCTAACCACGGGACAAATGAACACTGAAGCTTTCTTT	CASSLTTGQMNTEAFF
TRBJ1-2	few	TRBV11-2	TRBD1	TGTGCCAGCAGCCTCAAGACAGGGGTCGATAACTATGGCTACACCTTC	CASSLKTGVDNYGYTF
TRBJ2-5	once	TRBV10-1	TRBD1	TGCGCCAGCAGTGAGTCAGGGACAGGGAAAGAGACCCAGTACTTC	CASSESGTGKETQYF
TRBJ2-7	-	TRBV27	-	TGTGCCAGCAGTTTGAAGATCAACTCCTACGAGCAGTACTTC	CASSLKINSYEQYF
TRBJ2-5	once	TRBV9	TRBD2	TGTGCCAGCAGCAACGGACTAGCGGGGGATACCATTCGTGGTACCCAGTACTTC	CASSNGLAGDTIRGTQYF
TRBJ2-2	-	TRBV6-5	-	TGTGCCAGCAGTTACTCCTCAGGGCCGACCGGGGAGCTGTTTTTT	CASSYSSGPTGELFF
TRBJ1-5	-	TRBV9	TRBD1	TGTGCCAGCAGCGCGACAGGGAGCAATCAGCCCCAGCATTTT	CASSATGSNQPQHF
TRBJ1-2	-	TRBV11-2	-	TGTGCCAGCAGCGGGACAAATTATGGCTACACCTTC	CASSGTNYGYTF
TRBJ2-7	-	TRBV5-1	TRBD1	TGCGCCAGCAGCTACGGGACAGGACCCCTCGAGCAGTACTTC	CASSYGTGPLEQYF
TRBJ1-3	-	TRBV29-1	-	TGCAGCGTTGAGGTGGGCTCTGGAAACACCATATATTTT	CSVEVGSGNTIYF
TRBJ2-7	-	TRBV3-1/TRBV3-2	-	TGTGCCAGCAGCCCGGAGTACGGGGGCTCCTACGAGCAGTACTTC	CASSPEYGGSYEQYF
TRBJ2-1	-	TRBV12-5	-	TGTGCTAGTGGTTTGGCCCCTACAGAAGGGTACAATGAGCAGTTCTTC	CASGLAPTEGYNEQFF
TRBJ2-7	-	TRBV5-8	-	TGTGCCAGCAACCTCGAGGAGGTCTACGAGCAGTACTTC	CASNLEEVYEQYF
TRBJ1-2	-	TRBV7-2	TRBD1	TGTGCCAGCAGTCCCACAGGGGCGGTTGGCTACACCTTC	CASSPTGAVGYTF
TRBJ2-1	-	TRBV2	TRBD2	TGTGCCAGCAGGGGACTAGCGGGGGGAATCTACAATGAGCAGTTCTTC	CASRGLAGGIYNEQFF
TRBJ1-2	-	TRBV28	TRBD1	TGTGCCAGCAGTACAGGGGCCCGGAACTATGGCTACACCTTC	CASSTGARNYGYTF
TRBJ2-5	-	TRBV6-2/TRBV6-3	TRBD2	TGTGCCAGCAGCCAGACTAGCGGCCGCCAAGAGACCCAGTACTTC	CASSQTSGRQETQYF
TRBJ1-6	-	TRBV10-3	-	TGTGCCATCGGGGGCCAGGGGATTCGAAATTCACCCCTCCACTTT	CAIGGQGIRNSPLHF
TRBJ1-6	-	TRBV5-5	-	TGTGCCAGCAGCTTGTATTGGGACGGACGGAATTCACCCCTCCACTTT	CASSLYWDGRNSPLHF
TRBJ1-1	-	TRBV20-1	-	TGCAGTGAATACCCCAGAACTGAAGCTTTCTTT	CSEYPRTEAFF
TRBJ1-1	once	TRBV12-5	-	TGTGCTAGTTTGGGCGGGGCGGGAGCTTTCTTT	CASLGGAGAFF
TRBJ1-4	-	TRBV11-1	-	TGTGCCAGCAGCCTAAGTATAACTAATGAAAAACTGTTTTTT	CASSLSITNEKLFF
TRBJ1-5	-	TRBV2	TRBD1	TGTGCCAGCAGTTCCGGGACAGGGGGAAGCAATCAGCCCCAGCATTTT	CASSSGTGGSNQPQHF
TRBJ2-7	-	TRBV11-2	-	TGTGCCAGCAGACTTGGCCTCTCCTACGAGCAGTACTTC	CASRLGLSYEQYF
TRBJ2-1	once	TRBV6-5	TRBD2	TGTGCCAGCAGTTTCGGTAGCGGGGTTAATTACAATGAGCAGTTCTTC	CASSFGSGVNYNEQFF
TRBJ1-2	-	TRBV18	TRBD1	TGTGCCAGCTCACCACCGCCAGGGGGGGCCTATGGCAGCTACACCTTC	CASSPPPGGAYGSYTF
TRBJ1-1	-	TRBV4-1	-	TGCGCCAGCAGCCAAGATAGGCGGACTGAAGCTTTCTTT	CASSQDRRTEAFF
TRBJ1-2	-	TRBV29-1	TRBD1	TGCAGCGTCGAGGGACAGGGGAGGATTAACTATGGCTACACCTTC	CSVEGQGRINYGYTF
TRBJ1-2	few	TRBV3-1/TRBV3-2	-	TGTGCCAGCAGCCAAGATGGGAACCGCTATGGCTACACCTTC	CASSQDGNRYGYTF
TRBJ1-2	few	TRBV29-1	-	TGCAGCGTTGAATATGGGGAGGCCTATGGCTACACCTTC	CSVEYGEAYGYTF
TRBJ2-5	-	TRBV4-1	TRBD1	TGCGCCAGCAGCCAAGCCACAGGGGGACAAGAGACCCAGTACTTC	CASSQATGGQETQYF
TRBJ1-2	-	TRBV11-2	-	TGTGCCAGCAGCTTAGGCAGGGACTATGGCTACACCTTC	CASSLGRDYGYTF
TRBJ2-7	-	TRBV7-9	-	TGTGCCAGCAGCTTAGGGGCATGGAGGTCCTACGAGCAGTACTTC	CASSLGAWRSYEQYF
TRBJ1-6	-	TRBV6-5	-	TGTGCCAGCAGCCGACAGCCCTATAATTCACCCCTCCACTTT	CASSRQPYNSPLHF
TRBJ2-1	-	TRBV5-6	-	TGTGCCAGCAGCTTGCCCGCAGACAATGAGCAGTTCTTC	CASSLPADNEQFF
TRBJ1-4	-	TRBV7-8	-	TGTGCCAGCAGCTTAGACGGCCGGGGTGAAAAACTGTTTTTT	CASSLDGRGEKLFF
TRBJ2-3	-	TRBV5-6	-	TGTGCCAGCAGCTTGGCTGCAGATACGCAGTATTTT	CASSLAADTQYF
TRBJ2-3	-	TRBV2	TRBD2	TGTGCCAGCAGTCCTAGCGGGGATAGCACAGATACGCAGTATTTT	CASSPSGDSTDTQYF
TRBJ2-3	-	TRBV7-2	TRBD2	TGTGCCAGCAGCGAACGAGCGGGGACCCCCCGGCCCACAGATACGCAGTATTTT	CASSERAGTPRPTDTQYF
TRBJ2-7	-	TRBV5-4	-	TGTGCCAGCAGCTTCGGCGGGGCCTCCTACGAGCAGTACTTC	CASSFGGASYEQYF
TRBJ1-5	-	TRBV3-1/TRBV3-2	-	TGTGCCAGCAGCCAAAGTAGCAATCAGCCCCAGCATTTT	CASSQSSNQPQHF
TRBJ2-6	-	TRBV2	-	TGTGCCAGCAGTGGGGGGAGCTGGGCCAACGTCCTGACTTTC	CASSGGSWANVLTF
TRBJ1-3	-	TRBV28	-	TGTGCCAGCAGTCCGTCACAGGGTTGGGCTGGAAACACCATATATTTT	CASSPSQGWAGNTIYF
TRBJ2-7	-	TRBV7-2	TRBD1	TGTGCCAGCAGCTTAACTAGGACAGGGGGCTTCAACGAGCAGTACTTC	CASSLTRTGGFNEQYF
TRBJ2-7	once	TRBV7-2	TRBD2	TGTGCCAGCAGCTTAATAAGTGCGGGGGGGCCCTACGAGCAGTACTTC	CASSLISAGGPYEQYF
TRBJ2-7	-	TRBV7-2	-	TGTGCCAGCAGCTTAGGGGTGGGGGCAGGGTACGAGCAGTACTTC	CASSLGVGAGYEQYF